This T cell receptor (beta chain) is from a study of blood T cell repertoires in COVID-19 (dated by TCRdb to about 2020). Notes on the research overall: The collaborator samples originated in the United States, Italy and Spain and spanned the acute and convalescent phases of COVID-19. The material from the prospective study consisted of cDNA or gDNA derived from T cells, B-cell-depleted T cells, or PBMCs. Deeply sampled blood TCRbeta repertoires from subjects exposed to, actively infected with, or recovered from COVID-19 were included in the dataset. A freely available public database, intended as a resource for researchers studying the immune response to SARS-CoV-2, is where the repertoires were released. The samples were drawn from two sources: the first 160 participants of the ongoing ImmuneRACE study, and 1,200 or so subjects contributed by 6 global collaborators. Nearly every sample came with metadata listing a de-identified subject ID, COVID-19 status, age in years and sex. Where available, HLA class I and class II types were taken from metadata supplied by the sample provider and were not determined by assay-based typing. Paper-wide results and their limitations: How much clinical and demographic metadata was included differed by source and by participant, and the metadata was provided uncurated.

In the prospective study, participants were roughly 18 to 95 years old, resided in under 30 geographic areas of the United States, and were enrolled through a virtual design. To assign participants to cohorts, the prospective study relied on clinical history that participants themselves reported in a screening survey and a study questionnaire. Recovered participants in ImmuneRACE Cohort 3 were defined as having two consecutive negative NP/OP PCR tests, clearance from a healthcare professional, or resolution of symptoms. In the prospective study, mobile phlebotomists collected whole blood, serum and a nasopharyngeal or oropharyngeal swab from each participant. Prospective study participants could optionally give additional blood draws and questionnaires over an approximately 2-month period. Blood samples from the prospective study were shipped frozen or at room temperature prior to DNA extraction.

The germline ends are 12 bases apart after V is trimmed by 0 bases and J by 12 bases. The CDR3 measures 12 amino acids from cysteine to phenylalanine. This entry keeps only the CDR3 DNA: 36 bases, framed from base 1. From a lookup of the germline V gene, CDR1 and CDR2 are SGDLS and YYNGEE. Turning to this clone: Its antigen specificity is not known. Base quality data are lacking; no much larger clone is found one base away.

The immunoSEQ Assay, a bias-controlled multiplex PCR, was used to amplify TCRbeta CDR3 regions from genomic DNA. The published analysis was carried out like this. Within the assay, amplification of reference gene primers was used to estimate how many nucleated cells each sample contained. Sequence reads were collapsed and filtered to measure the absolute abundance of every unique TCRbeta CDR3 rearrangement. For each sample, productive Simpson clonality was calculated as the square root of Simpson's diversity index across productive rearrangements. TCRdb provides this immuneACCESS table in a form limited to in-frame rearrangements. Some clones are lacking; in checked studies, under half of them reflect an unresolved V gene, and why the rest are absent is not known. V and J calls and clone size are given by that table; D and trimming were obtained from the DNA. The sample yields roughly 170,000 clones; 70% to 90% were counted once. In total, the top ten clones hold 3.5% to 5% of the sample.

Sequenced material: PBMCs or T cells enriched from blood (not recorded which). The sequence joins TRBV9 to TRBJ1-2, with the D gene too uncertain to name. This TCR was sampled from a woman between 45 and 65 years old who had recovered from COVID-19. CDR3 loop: CASSVVASTDTF. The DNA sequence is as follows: TGTGCCAGCAGCGTAGTGGCAAGTACCGACACCTTC.